The source of this T cell receptor beta chain is a study of blood T cell repertoires in COVID-19. Original methodology: For nucleated cells, counts were estimated from reference gene primer amplification. Generated by immunoSEQ multiplex PCR, the TCRdb table keeps only in-frame clones and is missing some. The DNA was the basis for D and trimming; V, J and clone size are from that table. In the table there are under 200,000 clones, about 86% of which are singletons. The CDR3 totals 16 residues. V was pared by 0 bases and J by 4 bases, with 13 bases between. CDR1 and CDR2 from the germline V gene are SGDLS and YYNGEE.

This receptor was taken from a man in his forties or fifties with active or convalescent COVID-19. This chain joins TRBV9 and TRBJ2-2, with D possibly TRBD1 on 6 matching bases. The sample taken for sequencing was peripheral blood. CDR3 sequence reads: CASSVVQGRATGELFF. CDR3 DNA: TGTGCCAGCAGCGTAGTGCAGGGGCGAGCCACCGGGGAGCTGTTTTTT. Full variable domain (missing parts from reference TRBV9 and TRBJ2-2): DSGVTQTPKHLITATGQRVTLRCSPRSGDLSVYWYQQSLDQGLQFLIQYYNGEERAKGNILERFSAQQFPDLHSELNLSSLELGDSALYFCASSVVQGRATGELFFGEGSRLTVL.